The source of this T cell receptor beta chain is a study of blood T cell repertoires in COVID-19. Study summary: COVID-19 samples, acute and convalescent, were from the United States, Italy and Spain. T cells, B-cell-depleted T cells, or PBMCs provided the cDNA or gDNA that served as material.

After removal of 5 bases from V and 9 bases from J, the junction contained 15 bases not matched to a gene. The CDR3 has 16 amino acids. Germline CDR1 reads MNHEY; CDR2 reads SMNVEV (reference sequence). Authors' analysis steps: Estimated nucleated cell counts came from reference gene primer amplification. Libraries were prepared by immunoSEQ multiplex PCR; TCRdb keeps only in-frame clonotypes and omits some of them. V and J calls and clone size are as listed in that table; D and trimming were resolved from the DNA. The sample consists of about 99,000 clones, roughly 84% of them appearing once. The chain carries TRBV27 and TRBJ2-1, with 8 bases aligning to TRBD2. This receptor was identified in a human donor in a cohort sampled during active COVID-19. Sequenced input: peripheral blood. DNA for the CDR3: TGTGCCAGCAGTCCACTTCGGGCTAGCGGGTTGGCTGAGCAGTTCTTC. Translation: CASSPLRASGLAEQFF.